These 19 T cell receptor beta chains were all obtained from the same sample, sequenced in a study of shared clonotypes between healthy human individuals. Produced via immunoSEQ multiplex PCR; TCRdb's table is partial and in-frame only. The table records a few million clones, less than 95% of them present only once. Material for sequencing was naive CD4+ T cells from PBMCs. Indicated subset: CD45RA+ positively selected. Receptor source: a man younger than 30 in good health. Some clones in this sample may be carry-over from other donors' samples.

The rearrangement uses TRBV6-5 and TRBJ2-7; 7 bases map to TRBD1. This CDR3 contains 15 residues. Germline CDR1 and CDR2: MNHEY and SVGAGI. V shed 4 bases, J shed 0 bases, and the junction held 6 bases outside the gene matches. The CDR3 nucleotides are TGTGCCAGCAGTTCCTCCGGGACAGCCTCCTACGAGCAGTACTTC. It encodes CASSSSGTASYEQYF.

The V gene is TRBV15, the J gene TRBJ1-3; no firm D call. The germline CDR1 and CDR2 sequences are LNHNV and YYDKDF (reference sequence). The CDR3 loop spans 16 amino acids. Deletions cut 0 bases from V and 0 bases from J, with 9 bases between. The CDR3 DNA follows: TGTGCCACCAGCAGAGATGGCCAACTCTCTGGAAACACCATATATTTT. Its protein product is CATSRDGQLSGNTIYF.

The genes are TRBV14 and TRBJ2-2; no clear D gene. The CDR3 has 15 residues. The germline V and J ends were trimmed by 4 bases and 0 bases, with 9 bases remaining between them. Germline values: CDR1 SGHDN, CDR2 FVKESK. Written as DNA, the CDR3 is TGTGCCAGCAGCCGTCAGGCAGCGAACACCGGGGAGCTGTTTTTT. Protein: CASSRQAANTGELFF.

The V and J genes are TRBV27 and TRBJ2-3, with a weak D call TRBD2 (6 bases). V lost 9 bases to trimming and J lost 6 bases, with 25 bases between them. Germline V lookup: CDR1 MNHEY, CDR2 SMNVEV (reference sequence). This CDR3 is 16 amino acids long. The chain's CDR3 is CARGPRGGVRGDTQYF. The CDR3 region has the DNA TGTGCCAGGGGCCCTAGAGGAGGGGTTCGGGGGGATACGCAGTATTTT.

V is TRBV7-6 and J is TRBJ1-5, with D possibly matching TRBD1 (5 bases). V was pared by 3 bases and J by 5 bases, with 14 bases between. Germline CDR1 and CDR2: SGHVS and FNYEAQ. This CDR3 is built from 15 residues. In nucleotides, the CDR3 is TGTGCCAGCAGCTTGGGGCAGGGAGTAGATCAGCCCCAGCATTTT. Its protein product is CASSLGQGVDQPQHF.

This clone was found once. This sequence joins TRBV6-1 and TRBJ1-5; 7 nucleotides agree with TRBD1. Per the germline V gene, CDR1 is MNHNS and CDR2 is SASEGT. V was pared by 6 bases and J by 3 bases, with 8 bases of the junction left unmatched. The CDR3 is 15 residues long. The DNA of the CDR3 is TGTGCCAGCAGATTACAGGGGATAGACAATCAGCCCCAGCATTTT. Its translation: CASRLQGIDNQPQHF.

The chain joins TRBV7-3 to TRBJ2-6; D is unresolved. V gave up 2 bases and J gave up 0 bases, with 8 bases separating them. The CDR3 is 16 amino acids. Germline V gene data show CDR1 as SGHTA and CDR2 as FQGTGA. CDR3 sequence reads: CASSLYPSSGANVLTF. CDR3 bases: TGTGCCAGCAGCTTATACCCGAGCTCTGGGGCCAACGTCCTGACTTTC.

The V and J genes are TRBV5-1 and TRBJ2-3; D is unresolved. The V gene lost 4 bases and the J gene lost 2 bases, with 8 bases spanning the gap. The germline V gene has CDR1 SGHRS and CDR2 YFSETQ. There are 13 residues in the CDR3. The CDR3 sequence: CASSIRPTDTQYF. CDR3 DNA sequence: TGCGCCAGCAGCATTCGACCCACAGATACGCAGTATTTT. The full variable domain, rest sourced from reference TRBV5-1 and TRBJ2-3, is KAGVTQTPRYLIKTRGQQVTLSCSPISGHRSVSWYQQTPGQGLQFLFEYFSETQRNKGNFPGRFSGRQFSNSRSEMNVSTLELGDSALYLCASSIRPTDTQYFGPGTRLTVL.

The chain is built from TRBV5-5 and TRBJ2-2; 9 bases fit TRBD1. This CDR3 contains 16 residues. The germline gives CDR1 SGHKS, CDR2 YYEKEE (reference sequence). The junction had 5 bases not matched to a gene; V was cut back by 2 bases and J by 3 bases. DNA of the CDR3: TGTGCCAGCAGCTTCGGACAGGGGTGGGACACCGGGGAGCTGTTTTTT. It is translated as CASSFGQGWDTGELFF.

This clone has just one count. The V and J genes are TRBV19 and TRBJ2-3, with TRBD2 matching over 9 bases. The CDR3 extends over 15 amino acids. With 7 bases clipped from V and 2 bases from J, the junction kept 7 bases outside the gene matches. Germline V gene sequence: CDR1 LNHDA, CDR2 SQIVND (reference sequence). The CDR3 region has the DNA TGTGCCAGTACCCGGACTAGCGCTTTCACAGATACGCAGTATTTT. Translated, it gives CASTRTSAFTDTQYF.

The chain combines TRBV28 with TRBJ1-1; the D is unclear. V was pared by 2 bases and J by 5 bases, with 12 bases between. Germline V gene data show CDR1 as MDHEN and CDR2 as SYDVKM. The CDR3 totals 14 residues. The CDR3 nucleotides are TGTGCCAGCAGTTTAGGGTCGGGGTTTACTGAAGCTTTCTTT. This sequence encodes CASSLGSGFTEAFF.

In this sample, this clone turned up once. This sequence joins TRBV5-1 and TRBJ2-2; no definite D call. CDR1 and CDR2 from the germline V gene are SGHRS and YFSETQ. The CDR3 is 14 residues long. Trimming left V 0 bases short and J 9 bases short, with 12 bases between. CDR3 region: CASSLADDRRELFF. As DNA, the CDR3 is TGCGCCAGCAGCTTGGCCGACGATCGCCGGGAGCTGTTTTTT.

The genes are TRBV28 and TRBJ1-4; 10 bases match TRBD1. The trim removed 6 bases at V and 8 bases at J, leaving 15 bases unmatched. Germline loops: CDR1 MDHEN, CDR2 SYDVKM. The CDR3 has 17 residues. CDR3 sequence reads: CASSRTGTGALGEKLFF. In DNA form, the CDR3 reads TGTGCCAGCAGCCGAACCGGGACAGGGGCGTTAGGGGAAAAACTGTTTTTT.

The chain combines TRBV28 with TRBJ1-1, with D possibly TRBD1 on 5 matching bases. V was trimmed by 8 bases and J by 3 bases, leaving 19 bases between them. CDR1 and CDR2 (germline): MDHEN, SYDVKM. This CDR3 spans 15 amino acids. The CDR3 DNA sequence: TGTGCCAGCGGGAGCCCCCCAAAGGGGCACACTGAAGCTTTCTTT. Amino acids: CASGSPPKGHTEAFF. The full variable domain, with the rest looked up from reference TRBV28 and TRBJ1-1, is DVKVTQSSRYLVKRTGEKVFLECVQDMDHENMFWYRQDPGLGLRLIYFSYDVKMKEKGDIPEGYSVSREKKERFSLILESASTNQTSMYLCASGSPPKGHTEAFFGQGTRLTVV.

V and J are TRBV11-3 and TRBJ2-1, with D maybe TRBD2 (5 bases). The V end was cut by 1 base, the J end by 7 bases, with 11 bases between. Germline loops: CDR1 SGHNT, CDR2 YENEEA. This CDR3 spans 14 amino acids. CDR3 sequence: CASSLGTGMNEQFF. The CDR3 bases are TGTGCCAGCAGCTTAGGTACGGGAATGAATGAGCAGTTCTTC.

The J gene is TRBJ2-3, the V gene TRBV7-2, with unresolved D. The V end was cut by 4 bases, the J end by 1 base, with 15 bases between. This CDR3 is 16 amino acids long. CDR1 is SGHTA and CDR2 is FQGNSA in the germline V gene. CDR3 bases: TGTGCCAGCAGCTACCGTCTGGCGGCAGGCACAGATACGCAGTATTTT. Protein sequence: CASSYRLAAGTDTQYF.

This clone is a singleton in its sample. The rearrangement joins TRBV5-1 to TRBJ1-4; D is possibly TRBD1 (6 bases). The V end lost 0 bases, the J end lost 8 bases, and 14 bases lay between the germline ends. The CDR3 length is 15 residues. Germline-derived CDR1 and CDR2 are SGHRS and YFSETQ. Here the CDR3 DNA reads TGCGCCAGCAGCTTGGTGGGGGGCCCAGAGGAAAAACTGTTTTTT. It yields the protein CASSLVGGPEEKLFF.

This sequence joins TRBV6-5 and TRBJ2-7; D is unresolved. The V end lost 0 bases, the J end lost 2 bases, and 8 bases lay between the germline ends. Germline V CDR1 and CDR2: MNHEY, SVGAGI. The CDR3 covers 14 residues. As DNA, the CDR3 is TGTGCCAGCAGTTACTCGGTAGGGCCCTACGAGCAGTACTTC. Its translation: CASSYSVGPYEQYF.

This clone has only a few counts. The CDR3 DNA reads as TGCGCCAGCAGCTTGGGACAGGGGAAGAGGATCGATGAGCAGTTCTTC. This sequence encodes CASSLGQGKRIDEQFF. The chain joins TRBV5-1 to TRBJ2-1, with 8 nucleotides matching TRBD1. The J segment lost 8 bases and the V segment lost 0 bases, leaving 10 bases of the junction unmatched. The CDR3 sequence is 16 residues long. CDR1 is SGHRS and CDR2 is YFSETQ in the germline V gene.